The rows below give T cell receptor beta chains drawn from one sample of a study of cytomegalovirus exposure and HLA in healthy donors. Clones were sequenced by immunoSEQ multiplex PCR, and TCRdb holds only the in-frame ones, with some missing. The sample records some 90,000 clones, around 96% being singletons. Sequenced material: PBMCs. The receptors originated from a man younger than 30 in good health and CMV-seronegative. Both conserved end residues are part of each CDR3. D genes are given only for firm matches. The size of a clone is reported for some rows only, either as once, few or many, or as a class for expanded clones.

j_call d_call v_call clone_size cdr3_aa cdr3_nt
TRBJ2-5 TRBD1 TRBV11-2 once CASSLGAQGAETQYF TGTGCCAGCAGCTTAGGGGCGCAGGGGGCGGAGACCCAGTACTTC
TRBJ2-1 TRBD2 TRBV11-2 - CASSFTLGLAGANEQFF TGTGCCAGCAGTTTTACCCTGGGACTAGCGGGAGCAAATGAGCAGTTCTTC
TRBJ2-1 - TRBV6-1 - CASSENSVNEQFF TGTGCCAGCAGTGAAAATTCGGTCAATGAGCAGTTCTTC
TRBJ2-1 TRBD2 TRBV11-3 - CASSLLAGGPGEQFF TGTGCCAGCAGCTTACTAGCGGGAGGGCCGGGTGAGCAGTTCTTC
TRBJ2-1 - TRBV29-1 - CSADVRGNEQFF TGCAGCGCGGATGTCCGGGGCAATGAGCAGTTCTTC
TRBJ1-1 - TRBV2 - CASRGLMNTEAFF TGTGCCAGCAGGGGCTTAATGAACACTGAAGCTTTCTTT
TRBJ2-6 - TRBV6-4 - CASSEDNSGANVLTF TGTGCCAGCAGCGAAGACAACTCTGGGGCCAACGTCCTGACTTTC
TRBJ2-2 TRBD2 TRBV7-9 - CASRGLAGKNTGELFF TGTGCCAGCCGCGGACTAGCGGGGAAGAACACCGGGGAGCTGTTTTTT
TRBJ2-7 - TRBV6-5 - CASSYSVGLPTYEQYF TGTGCCAGCAGTTACTCGGTTGGACTACCAACCTACGAGCAGTACTTC
TRBJ2-3 TRBD2 TRBV9 - CASSVVGGTDTQYF TGTGCCAGCAGCGTAGTGGGGGGGACAGATACGCAGTATTTT
TRBJ2-3 TRBD2 TRBV5-4 - CATRGRAGTDTQYF TGTGCCACCCGCGGGAGAGCGGGCACAGATACGCAGTATTTT
TRBJ2-3 TRBD1 TRBV7-9 - CASSHLAVRDTGVDTQYF TGTGCCAGCAGCCATCTAGCCGTACGGGACACAGGGGTAGATACGCAGTATTTT
TRBJ1-2 - TRBV27 - CASSLLGRDGYTF TGTGCCAGCAGTCTACTGGGCAGGGATGGCTACACCTTC
TRBJ2-1 TRBD1 TRBV6-1 - CASSGWDRARESSSYNEQFF TGTGCCAGCAGTGGCTGGGACAGGGCAAGAGAATCGAGCTCCTACAATGAGCAGTTCTTC
TRBJ2-2 - TRBV6-6 - CASSYRANTGELFF TGTGCCAGCAGTTACCGCGCGAACACCGGGGAGCTGTTTTTT
TRBJ2-3 - TRBV7-2 - CASSLGVAALTDTQYF TGTGCCAGCAGCTTAGGGGTAGCGGCACTCACAGATACGCAGTATTTT
TRBJ1-3 TRBD1 TRBV11-2 - CASSQDRGLLKNTIYF TGTGCCAGCAGCCAAGACAGGGGGCTTCTAAAAAACACCATATATTTT
TRBJ2-3 - TRBV9 few CASSVDLDTQYF TGTGCCAGCAGCGTAGATCTGGATACGCAGTATTTT
TRBJ1-3 - TRBV11-2 - CASSLASLGNTIYF TGTGCCAGCAGCTTAGCGTCTCTGGGAAACACCATATATTTT
TRBJ2-1 - TRBV27 once CASSSLVYNEQFF TGTGCCAGCAGTTCCCTAGTATACAATGAGCAGTTCTTC
TRBJ1-1 TRBD1 TRBV4-1 - CASSQRGQGGSTEAFF TGCGCCAGCAGCCAAAGGGGACAGGGCGGGAGCACTGAAGCTTTCTTT
TRBJ1-2 - TRBV19 - CASSISRQSTYYGYTF TGTGCCAGTAGTATATCAAGACAGAGTACGTACTATGGCTACACCTTC
TRBJ1-5 - TRBV4-1 - CASSQDSGINQPQHF TGCGCCAGCAGCCAAGATTCGGGGATCAATCAGCCCCAGCATTTT
TRBJ2-7 TRBD1 TRBV5-1 - CASSLWDRGVGYEQYF TGCGCCAGCAGCTTGTGGGACAGGGGGGTAGGTTACGAGCAGTACTTC
TRBJ2-7 TRBD2 TRBV28 - CASRVGLASYYEQYF TGTGCCAGCAGAGTAGGACTAGCGAGTTATTACGAGCAGTACTTC
TRBJ2-1 - TRBV7-9 once CASSLPSGSRNNEQFF TGTGCCAGCAGCCTCCCGAGCGGGTCCCGGAACAATGAGCAGTTCTTC
TRBJ2-1 TRBD2 TRBV5-5 - CASSFSGTSGNEQFF TGTGCCAGCAGCTTCTCCGGGACTAGCGGGAATGAGCAGTTCTTC
TRBJ1-2 - TRBV10-3 - CAITQRLGDGYTF TGTGCCATCACCCAGAGGCTCGGCGATGGCTACACCTTC
TRBJ1-2 TRBD1 TRBV6-1 - CASKVTGEHYGYTF TGTGCCAGCAAGGTAACAGGGGAGCACTATGGCTACACCTTC
TRBJ1-1 - TRBV30 - CAWSEQGTEAFF TGTGCCTGGTCAGAACAGGGAACTGAAGCTTTCTTT
TRBJ2-5 - TRBV11-2 - CASSNSRWEVLETQYF TGTGCCAGCAGCAATTCCCGATGGGAGGTTCTAGAGACCCAGTACTTC
TRBJ2-1 - TRBV5-1 - CASSNRRSGSVNEQFF TGCGCCAGCAGTAACCGGAGATCCGGGAGCGTTAATGAGCAGTTCTTC
TRBJ2-7 - TRBV7-3 - CASSLRGREPVGYEQYF TGTGCCAGCAGCTTAAGAGGAAGGGAGCCGGTAGGGTACGAGCAGTACTTC
TRBJ2-1 - TRBV9 once CASSVIVRTVRNEQFF TGTGCCAGCAGCGTAATCGTTAGAACGGTACGCAATGAGCAGTTCTTC
TRBJ2-5 TRBD1 TRBV30 - CAWSWWGQEETQYF TGTGCCTGGAGTTGGTGGGGACAGGAAGAGACCCAGTACTTC
TRBJ1-1 TRBD1 TRBV10-3 - CAIRTGTEAFF TGTGCCATCAGGACAGGGACTGAAGCTTTCTTT
TRBJ2-1 TRBD2 TRBV20-1 - CSAPSGMEQFF TGCAGTGCCCCTAGCGGGATGGAGCAGTTCTTC
TRBJ2-4 - TRBV30 - CAWRDSGNIQYF TGTGCCTGGAGGGACAGTGGAAACATTCAGTACTTC
TRBJ2-1 TRBD2 TRBV9 - CASSVASSGRYEQFF TGTGCCAGCAGCGTAGCGTCTAGCGGGAGGTATGAGCAGTTCTTC
TRBJ2-1 TRBD2 TRBV19 - CASSIEGGYEQFF TGTGCCAGTAGTATTGAGGGAGGGTACGAGCAGTTCTTC
TRBJ1-1 - TRBV21-1 - CASSNADRKAFF TGTGCCAGCAGCAACGCTGACAGGAAAGCTTTCTTT
TRBJ1-5 - TRBV19 - CASSMRDTSSPQHF TGTGCCAGTAGTATGAGGGACACCTCTTCGCCCCAGCATTTT
TRBJ2-1 - TRBV2 once CASSLDSYNEQFF TGTGCCAGCAGCCTAGACTCTTACAATGAGCAGTTCTTC
TRBJ2-7 TRBD1 TRBV5-8 - CASSPESGTVSSYEQYF TGTGCCAGCAGCCCAGAATCCGGGACAGTAAGCTCCTACGAGCAGTACTTC
TRBJ1-1 - TRBV5-6 - CASSLVGVDPEAFF TGTGCCAGCAGCTTGGTAGGGGTCGACCCTGAAGCTTTCTTT
TRBJ2-1 TRBD2 TRBV5-1 - CASSLRTSGLSEQFF TGCGCCAGCAGCTTGAGGACTAGCGGGTTATCAGAGCAGTTCTTC
TRBJ1-2 TRBD1 TRBV29-1 - CSVRMRQGSGIGNYGYTF TGCAGCGTAAGAATGAGACAGGGCTCAGGCATTGGTAACTATGGCTACACCTTC
TRBJ2-4 - TRBV27 - CATRHPEGGNIQYF TGTGCCACCAGACATCCAGAAGGAGGAAACATTCAGTACTTC
TRBJ2-4 - TRBV5-5 - CASSWGGAAKNIQYF TGTGCCAGCAGCTGGGGTGGGGCGGCCAAAAACATTCAGTACTTC
TRBJ2-7 - TRBV27 - CASSPTVRGNEQYF TGTGCCAGCAGCCCGACCGTGCGGGGTAACGAGCAGTACTTC
TRBJ2-2 TRBD1 TRBV27 once CASSFGQGEVPGELFF TGTGCCAGCAGTTTCGGACAGGGGGAAGTCCCCGGGGAGCTGTTTTTT
TRBJ2-2 TRBD2 TRBV10-3 - CAISESREGPTGELFF TGTGCCATCAGTGAGTCGCGGGAGGGCCCCACCGGGGAGCTGTTTTTT
TRBJ2-2 - TRBV5-1 - CASSLGSTRNTGELFF TGCGCCAGCAGCTTGGGCTCTACTAGGAACACCGGGGAGCTGTTTTTT
TRBJ2-1 - TRBV19 - CASLTANNEQFF TGTGCCAGCTTAACCGCGAACAATGAGCAGTTCTTC